This T cell receptor beta chain was captured in a study of blood T cell repertoires in COVID-19. Study information: Italy, Spain and the United States were the sources of the convalescent and acute COVID-19 samples.

This CDR3 region has 14 residues. Trimming removed 2 bases at V and 5 bases at J, with 15 bases between. Germline V lookup: CDR1 GTSNPN, CDR2 SVGIG (reference sequence). Clones were read by immunoSEQ multiplex PCR, and TCRdb kept only the in-frame ones, dropping some. This sample has roughly 250,000 clones, with approximately 91% found just once. The study recruited people aged roughly 18 to 89 years across some 23 US areas. Cohort placement rested on clinical history that participants reported themselves. The sequenced sample was PBMCs or T cells enriched from blood (not recorded which). The receptor's source is a woman aged 40 to 50 with acute COVID-19. The chain links TRBV30 to TRBJ2-5; tentative D call: TRBD1 (6 bases). As DNA, the CDR3 is TGTGCCTGGAGTACCCGGACAGTCTGGGAGACCCAGTACTTC. This codes for CAWSTRTVWETQYF.